The entry below gives a single T cell receptor (beta chain) sequence along with its context. This entry is derived from a study of blood T cell repertoires in COVID-19. The wider study: Acute and convalescent COVID-19 specimens originated in the United States, Italy and Spain. Sample material is recorded as cDNA or gDNA derived from T cells, B-cell-depleted T cells, or PBMCs.

Original processing methods: Cell counts per sample came from amplifying reference gene primers. The table came from immunoSEQ multiplex PCR; TCRdb's copy has only in-frame clones and leaves some out. The V and J calls and the clone size are those of that table, but D and trimming were determined from the DNA. The table includes 90,000 to 150,000 clones, around 90% detected once. Trimming took 5 bases from V and 4 from J; bases not matched to a gene: 8. Looked up from germline, CDR1 is SGHTA and CDR2 is FQGNSA. This CDR3 has 16 amino acids. The sequence was obtained from a woman between 50 and 59 years old with active or convalescent COVID-19. The chain couples TRBV7-2 to TRBJ2-7; the match to TRBD2 covers 13 bases. Sequencing was performed on peripheral blood. The CDR3 nucleotides read TGTGCCAGCAGCAAATCCGGGACTAGCGGGATTTACGAGCAGTACTTC. It encodes CASSKSGTSGIYEQYF.